The rows below give T cell receptor beta chains drawn from one sample of a study of blood T cell repertoires in COVID-19. This table comes from immunoSEQ multiplex PCR, and its TCRdb copy is limited to in-frame clones, with some not included. The sample has around 58,000 clones, roughly 80% seen once. The sequencing sample was made of PBMCs or T cells enriched from blood (not recorded which). All receptors derive from a middle-aged woman with acute COVID-19. Each CDR3 is given with its conserved first and last residue.

TRBJ1-2,TRBV10-3,CAISNRETSHGYTF
TRBJ2-1,TRBV29-1,CSVLGAGGWANEQFF
TRBJ2-3,TRBV7-9,CASSPTGNTDTQYF
TRBJ2-1,TRBV18,CASSPRISSYNEQFF
TRBJ1-2,TRBV27,CASSLGPWSGYTF
TRBJ2-7,TRBV5-4,CASSLDATNGEQYF
TRBJ1-5,TRBV21-1,CASSVPGQDIKPQHF
TRBJ1-6,TRBV3-1/TRBV3-2,CASSLEGSGSPLHF
TRBJ1-5,TRBV12-3/TRBV12-4,CASKIGSQPQHF
TRBJ1-2,TRBV19,CASSPGAHGYTF
TRBJ2-5,TRBV11-2,CASSFGQSETQYF
TRBJ1-1,TRBV12-3/TRBV12-4,CATDRGRNTEAFF
TRBJ1-3,TRBV4-2,CASSQDRGLLSGNTIYF
TRBJ2-1,TRBV7-2,CASSVSGGGNEQFF
TRBJ1-2,TRBV28,CASSIAGLKGGGYTF
TRBJ2-3,TRBV28,CASRGGQGLTDTQYF
TRBJ2-7,TRBV5-1,CASRTGTGGDEQYF
TRBJ1-1,TRBV5-1,CASRQGVNTEAFF
TRBJ2-3,TRBV6-2/TRBV6-3,CASSYSRDSPDTQYF
TRBJ1-1,TRBV28,CASSPRGNTEAFF
TRBJ2-7,TRBV3-1/TRBV3-2,CASSRDSISYEQYF